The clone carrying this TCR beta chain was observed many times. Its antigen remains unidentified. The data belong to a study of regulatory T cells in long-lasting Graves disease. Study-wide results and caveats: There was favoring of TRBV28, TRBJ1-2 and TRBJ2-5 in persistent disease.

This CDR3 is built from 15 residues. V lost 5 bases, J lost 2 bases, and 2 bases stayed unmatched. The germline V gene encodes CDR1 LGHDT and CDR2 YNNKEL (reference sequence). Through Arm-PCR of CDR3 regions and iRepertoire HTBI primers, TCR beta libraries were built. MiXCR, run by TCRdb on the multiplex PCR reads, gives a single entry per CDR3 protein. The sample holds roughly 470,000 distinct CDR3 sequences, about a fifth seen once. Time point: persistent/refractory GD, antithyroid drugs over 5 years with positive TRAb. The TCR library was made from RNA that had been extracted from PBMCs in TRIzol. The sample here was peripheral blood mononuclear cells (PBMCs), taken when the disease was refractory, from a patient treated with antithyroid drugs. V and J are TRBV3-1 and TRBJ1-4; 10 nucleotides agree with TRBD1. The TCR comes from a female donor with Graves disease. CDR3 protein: CASSKTGGTNEKLFF. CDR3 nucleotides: TGTGCCAGCAGCAAGACAGGGGGCACTAATGAAAAACTGTTTTTT.